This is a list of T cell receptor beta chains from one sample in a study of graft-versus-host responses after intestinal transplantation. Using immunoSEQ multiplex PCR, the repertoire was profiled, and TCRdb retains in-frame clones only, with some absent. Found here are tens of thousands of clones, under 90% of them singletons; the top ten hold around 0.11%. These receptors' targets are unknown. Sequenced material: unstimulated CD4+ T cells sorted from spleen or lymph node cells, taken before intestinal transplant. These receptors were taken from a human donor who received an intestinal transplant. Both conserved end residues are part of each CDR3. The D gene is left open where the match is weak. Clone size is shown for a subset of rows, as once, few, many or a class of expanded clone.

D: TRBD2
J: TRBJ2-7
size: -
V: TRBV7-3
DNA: TGTGCCAGCAGCTTATACCCGGGGGGGCCGACGTACGAGCAGTACTTC
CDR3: CASSLYPGGPTYEQYF

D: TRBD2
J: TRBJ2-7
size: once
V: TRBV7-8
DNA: TGTGCCAGCAGCTTAGTGTCTAGCGGGGCCTACGAGCAGTACTTC
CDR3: CASSLVSSGAYEQYF

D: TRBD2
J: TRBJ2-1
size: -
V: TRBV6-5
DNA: TGTGCCAGCAGTTACCCTAGCGGGGGGGCTCGAGAGCAGTTCTTC
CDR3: CASSYPSGGAREQFF

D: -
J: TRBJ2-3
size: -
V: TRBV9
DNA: TGTGCCAGCAGCTCCATAGCTAGCACAGATACGCAGTATTTT
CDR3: CASSSIASTDTQYF

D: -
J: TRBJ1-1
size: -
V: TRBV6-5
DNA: TGTGCCAGCAGTTACTCGGGCACTTTGAACACTGAAGCTTTCTTT
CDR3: CASSYSGTLNTEAFF

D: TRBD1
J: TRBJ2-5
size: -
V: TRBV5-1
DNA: TGCGCCAGCAGCCGCGGACAGGGGGCATGGGAGACCCAGTACTTC
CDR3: CASSRGQGAWETQYF

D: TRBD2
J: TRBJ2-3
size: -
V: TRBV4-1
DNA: TGCGCCAGCAGCCAAAACCCCGCGGGGGGCACAGATACGCAGTATTTT
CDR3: CASSQNPAGGTDTQYF

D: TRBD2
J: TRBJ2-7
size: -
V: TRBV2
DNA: TGTGCCAGCAGTGATGGACTAGCGGAATACGAGCAGTACTTC
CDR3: CASSDGLAEYEQYF

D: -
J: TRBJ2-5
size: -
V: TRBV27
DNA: TGTGCCAGCAGTACGTACGGGGGGCGAGAGACCCAGTACTTC
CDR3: CASSTYGGRETQYF

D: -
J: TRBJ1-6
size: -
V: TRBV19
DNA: TGTGCCAGTAGTGAGGGAGGGAATTCACCCCTCCACTTT
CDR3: CASSEGGNSPLHF

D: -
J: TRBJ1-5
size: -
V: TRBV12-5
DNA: TGTGCTAGTGGTTTTAGCGGGGCAGGTCAGCCCCAGCATTTT
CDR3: CASGFSGAGQPQHF

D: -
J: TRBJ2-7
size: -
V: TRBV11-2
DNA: TGTGCCAGCAGCTTAGACAGCTCCTACGAGCAGTACTTC
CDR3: CASSLDSSYEQYF

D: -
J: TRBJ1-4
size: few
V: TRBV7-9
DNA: TGTGCCAGCAGCCCTAGGACGGCTCCCGGAGGTGAAAAACTGTTTTTT
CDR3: CASSPRTAPGGEKLFF

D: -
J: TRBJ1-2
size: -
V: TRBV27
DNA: TGTGCCAGCAGTTGGAAGGGGGGGCAGGCGAACTATGGCTACACCTTC
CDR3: CASSWKGGQANYGYTF

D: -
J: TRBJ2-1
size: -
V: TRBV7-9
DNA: TGTGCCAGCAGCCCCCAACTAGTGGAGCAGTTCTTC
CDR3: CASSPQLVEQFF

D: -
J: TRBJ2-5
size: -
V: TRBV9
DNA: TGTGCCAGCAGCGGAGGGGGAGCCCAAGGGGCCCAGTACTTC
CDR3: CASSGGGAQGAQYF

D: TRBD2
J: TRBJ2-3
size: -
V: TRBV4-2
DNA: TGTGCCAGCAGCCAAGAAAGGACTAGCGGGGATACGCAGTATTTT
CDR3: CASSQERTSGDTQYF

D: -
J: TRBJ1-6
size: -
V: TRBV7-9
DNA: TGTGCCAGCAGCTCCGACCCAACAGGGTGGGGATCACCCCTCCACTTT
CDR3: CASSSDPTGWGSPLHF

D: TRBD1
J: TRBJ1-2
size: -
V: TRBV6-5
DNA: TGTGCCAGCAACTCCCCGGGACAGGGGAACTATGGCTACACCTTC
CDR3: CASNSPGQGNYGYTF

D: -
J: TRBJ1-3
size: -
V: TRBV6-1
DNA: TGTGCCATCCTAGGGGGTCCTGGAAACACCATATATTTT
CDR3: CAILGGPGNTIYF